This TCR beta chain comes out of a study of cytomegalovirus exposure and HLA in healthy donors. For the study at large: The Caucasian-associated ancestry cluster contained approximately 81% of the approximately 430 genotyped donors.

Both 60 Vbeta primers and 13 Jbeta primers went into the PCR. Generated by immunoSEQ multiplex PCR, the TCRdb table keeps only in-frame clones and is missing some. The sample lists approximately 150,000 clones, roughly 65% occurring once. The V and J ends lost 4 bases and 6 bases respectively, with 14 bases between them. CDR1 and CDR2 (germline): SGHTA, FQGTGA. The CDR3 length is 14 residues. Regarding this clone: Its specificity is not known.

Study-level points and caveats: Exclusion applied to some V segments, including TRBV6-2 and TRBV6-3, as they were indistinguishable. TCR beta chains numbering 164 were designated cytomegalovirus-associated. Researchers reported in a later analysis that common viral pathogens appeared linked to several top clusters.

J is TRBJ2-3 and V is TRBV7-3; possible D gene TRBD1, 6 bases. The specimen was PBMCs. The clonotype originates from a woman aged 18-35 years in good health and CMV-seropositive. CDR3 residues: CASSSGVPGDTQYF. The CDR3 bases are TGTGCCAGCAGCTCAGGGGTCCCTGGGGATACGCAGTATTTT.